The rows below give T cell receptor beta chains drawn from one sample of a study of radiotherapy plus CTLA-4 blockade in lung cancer. Profiling relied on immunoSEQ multiplex PCR, and the TCRdb table lists in-frame clones only, not all of them. The sample carries about 28,000 clones, 75% to 85% recorded once. This specimen was peripheral blood, taken from a patient treated with radiotherapy plus ipilimumab. The receptors were sampled from a human donor with non-small cell lung cancer that progressed on radiotherapy plus ipilimumab. CDR3s include the opening cysteine and the closing phenylalanine or tryptophan. Fields, in order: V gene, CDR3 length, D gene, clone size, J gene, CDR3 DNA, CDR3 protein. The D gene is left open where the match is weak. The size field is filled for only some rows; it gives once, few, many or a size class.

V: TRBV7-8
length: 18
D: .
size: .
J: TRBJ2-1
DNA: TGTGCCAGCAGCTTAGTTGCCCCCGCTCACCCCTCCTACAATGAGCAGTTCTTC
CDR3: CASSLVAPAHPSYNEQFF

V: TRBV4-1
length: 14
D: TRBD1
size: few
J: TRBJ1-3
DNA: TGCGCCAGCAGCCTCTCGACAGGGGGTGACACCATATATTTT
CDR3: CASSLSTGGDTIYF

V: TRBV29-1
length: 13
D: .
size: .
J: TRBJ1-2
DNA: TGCAGCGTTGAAGATCCAGGGACCTATGGCTACACCTTC
CDR3: CSVEDPGTYGYTF

V: TRBV5-4
length: 15
D: .
size: .
J: TRBJ2-7
DNA: TGTGCCAGCAGTTCGAGGGGCCGGACCCTCGGCGAGCAGTACTTC
CDR3: CASSSRGRTLGEQYF

V: TRBV11-2
length: 19
D: TRBD2
size: .
J: TRBJ2-1
DNA: TGTGCCAGCAGCTTAGGAACTAGCGGGCCCCTTAGCTCCTACAATGAGCAGTTCTTC
CDR3: CASSLGTSGPLSSYNEQFF

V: TRBV7-7
length: 15
D: TRBD2
size: few
J: TRBJ2-1
DNA: TGTGCTAGCAGCCGCGGACTAGTTAGGGACAATGAGCAGTTCTTC
CDR3: CASSRGLVRDNEQFF

V: TRBV10-1
length: 16
D: TRBD1
size: .
J: TRBJ1-2
DNA: TGCGCCAGCAGTGAGTCCGGGACAGCCGCTAACTATGGCTACACCTTC
CDR3: CASSESGTAANYGYTF

V: TRBV4-1
length: 15
D: .
size: few
J: TRBJ1-1
DNA: TGCGCCAGCAGCCAAGCGGCAGGCGTTGACACTGAAGCTTTCTTT
CDR3: CASSQAAGVDTEAFF

V: TRBV4-2
length: 13
D: .
size: .
J: TRBJ2-1
DNA: TGTGCCAGCAGCCAAGGGGAAGCCAATGAGCAGTTCTTC
CDR3: CASSQGEANEQFF

V: TRBV19
length: 16
D: .
size: once
J: TRBJ2-2
DNA: TGTGCCAGTAGTATCTCGGCAGGGGGGATCACCGGGGAGCTGTTTTTT
CDR3: CASSISAGGITGELFF

V: TRBV12-5
length: 13
D: .
size: .
J: TRBJ1-5
DNA: TGTGCTAGTGGTTTGAACGCTAATCAGCCCCAGCATTTT
CDR3: CASGLNANQPQHF

V: TRBV7-9
length: 17
D: .
size: few
J: TRBJ1-5
DNA: TGTGCCAGCACTCATACCACCGGCGGATTCGGCAATCAGCCCCAGCATTTT
CDR3: CASTHTTGGFGNQPQHF

V: TRBV27
length: 14
D: .
size: .
J: TRBJ2-1
DNA: TGTGCCAGCATGGTCCAGCCGCGCTACAATGAGCAGTTCTTC
CDR3: CASMVQPRYNEQFF

V: TRBV28
length: 12
D: .
size: .
J: TRBJ1-1
DNA: TGTGCCAGCAGTTTAAGTTTAACTGAAGCTTTCTTT
CDR3: CASSLSLTEAFF

V: TRBV7-2
length: 14
D: TRBD1
size: .
J: TRBJ2-7
DNA: TGTGCCAGCAGCTTAAACGGACAGGGTCAGGAGCAGTACTTC
CDR3: CASSLNGQGQEQYF

V: TRBV19
length: 15
D: TRBD2
size: few
J: TRBJ2-1
DNA: TGTGCCAGTAGGGCTAGCGGGAGCTCCTACAATGAGCAGTTCTTC
CDR3: CASRASGSSYNEQFF

V: TRBV6-5
length: 11
D: .
size: .
J: TRBJ2-5
DNA: TGTGCCAGCAGTGGTGAGGAGACCCAGTACTTC
CDR3: CASSGEETQYF

V: TRBV6-1
length: 12
D: .
size: once
J: TRBJ2-7
DNA: TGTGCCAGCGGGGAAGGGGGGGGCGAGCAGTACTTC
CDR3: CASGEGGGEQYF

V: TRBV27
length: 12
D: .
size: few
J: TRBJ2-2
DNA: TGTGCCAGCAGTCCCACGTCCGGGGAGCTGTTTTTT
CDR3: CASSPTSGELFF

V: TRBV4-2
length: 15
D: TRBD1
size: .
J: TRBJ1-5
DNA: TGTGCCAGCAGCCAAGTGACAGGGGGCATACAGCCCCAGCATTTT
CDR3: CASSQVTGGIQPQHF

V: TRBV15
length: 14
D: .
size: .
J: TRBJ2-5
DNA: TGTGCCACCTCCAGGGGGGGGGCCGGGGAGACCCAGTACTTC
CDR3: CATSRGGAGETQYF